This entry lists 6 T cell receptor beta chains sequenced from one sample in a study of T cell responses to AZD1222 COVID-19 vaccine. Data came from immunoSEQ multiplex PCR; TCRdb stores just in-frame clones and leaves some out. The sample consists of approximately 100,000 clones, less than 95% of them appearing once. The sample consisted of peripheral blood, taken on day 0 of AZD1222 vaccination. These receptors were obtained from an adult in good health.

The rearrangement links TRBV11-2 to TRBJ1-3, with 9 bases identical to TRBD1. Germline CDR1 and CDR2: SGHAT and FQNNGV. This CDR3 contains 21 residues. Trimming took 6 bases from V and 0 from J; bases not matched to a gene: 21. As DNA, the CDR3 is TGTGCCAGCAGTATAGGAAAACTGCAGGACAGGGGAAAATCCTCTGGAAACACCATATATTTT. This sequence encodes CASSIGKLQDRGKSSGNTIYF. The variable domain in full, with the rest retrieved from reference TRBV11-2 and TRBJ1-3, is EAGVAQSPRYKIIEKRQSVAFWCNPISGHATLYWYQQILGQGPKLLIQFQNNGVVDDSQLPKDRFSAERLKGVDSTLKIQPAKLEDSAVYLCASSIGKLQDRGKSSGNTIYFGEGSWLTVV.

The rearrangement links TRBV13 to TRBJ1-3, with 10 bases aligning to TRBD1. Trimming cost V 6 bases and J 7 bases; bases outside gene matches: 6. The CDR3 is 14 amino acids. Germline lookup yields CDR1 PRHDT and CDR2 FYEKMQ (reference sequence). CDR3 nucleotides: TGTGCCAGCAGATCGGGACAGGGGTGGAACACCATATATTTT. Translating it yields CASRSGQGWNTIYF.

In its sample, this clone was seen once. The chain joins TRBV28 to TRBJ1-2, with D possibly matching TRBD1 (6 bases). V was trimmed by 3 bases and J by 4 bases, leaving 9 bases between them. Germline CDR1 reads MDHEN; CDR2 reads SYDVKM. CDR3 size: 13 residues. CDR3 sequence (DNA): TGTGCCAGCAGTTTTGGGGGCTCCTATGGCTACACCTTC. This translates into CASSFGGSYGYTF.

The chain uses TRBV14 and TRBJ2-5; D is uncertain. Germline V gives CDR1 SGHDN, CDR2 FVKESK. The V end was cut by 2 bases, the J end by 4 bases, with 2 bases between. This CDR3 comprises 11 residues. The CDR3 region has the DNA TGTGCCAGCAGCCAATCAGAGACCCAGTACTTC. Translated, it gives CASSQSETQYF. Looking up the rest from reference TRBV14 and TRBJ2-5 gives the full variable domain: EAGVTQFPSHSVIEKGQTVTLRCDPISGHDNLYWYRRVMGKEIKFLLHFVKESKQDESGMPNNRFLAERTGGTYSTLKVQPAELEDSGVYFCASSQSETQYFGPGTRLLVL.

The chain joins TRBV30 to TRBJ1-6; a weak D match, TRBD1 (5 bases). Trimming left V 2 bases short and J 9 bases short, with 14 bases between. Per the germline V gene, CDR1 is GTSNPN and CDR2 is SVGIG (reference sequence). This CDR3 is 14 amino acids long. The CDR3 reads CAWSYGRASSPLHF. The CDR3 DNA reads as TGTGCCTGGAGTTATGGCAGGGCAAGTTCACCCCTCCACTTT.

The J gene is TRBJ1-1, the V gene TRBV2; no reliable D call. CDR1 and CDR2 from the germline V gene are SNHLY and FYNNEI. V was shortened by 1 base and J by 2 bases, with 5 bases between the two germline ends. The CDR3 loop spans 13 amino acids. The CDR3 sequence is CASSEDTNTEAFF. DNA for the CDR3: TGTGCCAGCAGTGAAGACACTAACACTGAAGCTTTCTTT.